This T cell receptor (beta chain) derives from a study of blood T cell repertoires in COVID-19. Across the study: There were acute and convalescent COVID-19 samples, and they came from the United States, Italy and Spain. In each case, the material was cDNA or gDNA derived from T cells, B-cell-depleted T cells, or PBMCs.

The CDR3 covers 17 residues. Germline loops: CDR1 SGHTA, CDR2 FQGNSA. V shed 1 base, J shed 4 bases, and the junction held 9 bases outside the gene matches. Original processing notes: Amplification with reference gene primers provided the estimates of nucleated cell counts. Data came from immunoSEQ multiplex PCR; TCRdb stores just in-frame clones and leaves some out. That table furnishes V, J and clone size, whereas the DNA furnished D and trimming. The sample has 68,000 or so clones, about 88% seen once. V and J are TRBV7-2 and TRBJ2-5; 10 bases fit TRBD2. This TCR was recovered from a man between 65 and 85 years old with active or convalescent COVID-19. What was sequenced was peripheral blood. The CDR3 region has the DNA TGTGCCAGCAGCTTAGGGGTTCTAGCGGGGGCGCGAGAGACCCAGTACTTC. It translates to CASSLGVLAGARETQYF.